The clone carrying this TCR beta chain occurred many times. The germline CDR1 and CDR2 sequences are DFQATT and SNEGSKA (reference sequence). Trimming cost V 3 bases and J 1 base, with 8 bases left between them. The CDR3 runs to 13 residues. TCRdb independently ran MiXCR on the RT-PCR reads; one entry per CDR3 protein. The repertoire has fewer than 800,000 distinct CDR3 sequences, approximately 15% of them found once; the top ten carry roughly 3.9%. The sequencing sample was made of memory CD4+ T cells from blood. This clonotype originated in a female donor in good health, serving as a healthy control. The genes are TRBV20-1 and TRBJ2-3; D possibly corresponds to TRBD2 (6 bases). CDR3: CSASSGGTDTQYF. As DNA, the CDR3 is TGCAGTGCTAGTAGCGGCGGCACAGATACGCAGTATTTT.